These 19 T cell receptor beta chains were sequenced from one sample in a study of cytomegalovirus exposure and HLA in healthy donors (dated by TCRdb to 2015 to 2018). Libraries came from the immunoSEQ multiplex PCR assay. A mixture of 60 forward primers for TCR Vbeta segments and 13 reverse primers for TCR Jbeta segments was used in the multiplex PCR. TCRdb took over this immuneACCESS table, retaining in-frame rearrangements with V and J assigned. Such tables are incomplete; in checked studies, under half of the missing clones stem from an unresolved V gene, and the remainder is unexplained. The sample table contains 100,000 to 150,000 clones; only one count was recorded for around 83% of them. The biggest ten clones account for roughly 2.7% of the sample. Sequenced material: PBMCs. These receptors were taken from a man aged 45 to 65 in good health and CMV-seronegative.

J is TRBJ2-3 and V is TRBV4-1; TRBD2 matches at 10 bases. CDR1 and CDR2 from the germline V gene are MGHRA and YSYEKL. V trimming: 7 bases; J trimming: 3 bases; junction bases outside the gene matches: 10. The length of the CDR3 is 16 residues. CDR3 in amino acids: CASTSGASGGTDTQYF. Here the CDR3 DNA reads TGCGCCAGCACCTCAGGAGCTAGCGGGGGAACAGATACGCAGTATTTT.

The chain couples TRBV19 to TRBJ2-3, with D tentatively TRBD1 (6 bases). The CDR3 extends over 14 amino acids. Trimming shortened V by 5 bases and J by 2 bases, and 11 bases separated the two germline ends. CDR1 is LNHDA, CDR2 SQIVND, per germline (reference sequence). In DNA, the CDR3 is TGTGCCAGTAGTTCACGGACAGTCACAGATACGCAGTATTTT. Residues: CASSSRTVTDTQYF.

The V gene is TRBV10-2, the J gene TRBJ2-2; 8 nucleotides agree with TRBD1. This CDR3 has 17 residues. V was clipped by 5 bases and J by 5 bases; unmatched bases: 13. Germline-derived CDR1 and CDR2 are WSHSY and SAAADI. Here the CDR3 DNA reads TGCGCCAGCAGTACGGTCCCAGGGGGCGTGTGGACCGGGGAGCTGTTTTTT. Translated: CASSTVPGGVWTGELFF.

The chain combines TRBV7-2 with TRBJ1-2, with D perhaps matching TRBD1 (5 bases). The CDR3 is 15 residues long. The V end lost 5 bases, the J end lost 4 bases, and 17 bases lay between the germline ends. Looked up from germline, CDR1 is SGHTA and CDR2 is FQGNSA. DNA for the CDR3: TGTGCCAGCAGCCTACAAGCTGGGGCCCTCTATGGCTACACCTTC. It codes for CASSLQAGALYGYTF.

The chain uses TRBV2 and TRBJ1-1; D is unclear. CDR3 length: 13 residues. V was shortened by 7 bases and J by 0 bases, with 9 bases between the two germline ends. Germline V gene sequence: CDR1 SNHLY, CDR2 FYNNEI. For the CDR3, the DNA is TGTGCCAGCATAATGGAGCTGAACACTGAAGCTTTCTTT. This encodes CASIMELNTEAFF.

The V gene is TRBV21-1, the J gene TRBJ1-5; the listed D gene, TRBD1, was not tested against the DNA. TRBV21-1 is designated a pseudogene. This CDR3 is 13 amino acids long. The chain's CDR3 is CASSRRQAQPQHF. CDR3 coding DNA: TGTGCCAGCAGCCGGCGACAGGCTCAGCCCCAGCATTTT.

This clone was observed a few times. Other DNA sequences in this sample translate to the same CDR3. The chain links TRBV5-6 to TRBJ2-6; a weak D match, TRBD1 (6 bases). CDR1 SGHDT and CDR2 YYEEEE come from the germline V gene. This CDR3 is 15 amino acids long. Deletions cut 4 bases from V and 0 bases from J, with 8 bases between. CDR3 region: CASSLGASGANVLTF. In nucleotides, the CDR3 is TGTGCCAGCAGCCTGGGGGCCTCTGGGGCCAACGTCCTGACTTTC.

This sequence joins TRBV5-1 and TRBJ1-2; D is unresolved. The CDR3 length is 13 residues. V lost 7 bases and J 2 bases, leaving 12 bases between the germline ends. Germline-derived CDR1 and CDR2 are SGHRS and YFSETQ. The CDR3 DNA is TGCGCCAGCGGATTAGGAGGAAACTATGGCTACACCTTC. As protein: CASGLGGNYGYTF.

A few counts support this clone. The rearrangement joins TRBV18 to TRBJ1-2; a weak D match, TRBD1 (5 bases). The CDR3 has 13 amino acids. Germline V gene data show CDR1 as KGHSH and CDR2 as LQKENI. Trimming took off 1 base at V and 3 bases at J, with 6 bases between the two ends. CDR3 sequence (DNA): TGTGCCAGCTCACCACGCAGGGACTATGGCTACACCTTC. This translates into CASSPRRDYGYTF.

The chain couples TRBV15 to TRBJ1-1; D call uncertain. CDR3 length: 14 amino acids. Trimming shortened V by 1 base and J by 3 bases, and 9 bases separated the two germline ends. Germline CDR1 and CDR2: LNHNV and YYDKDF (reference sequence). The CDR3 DNA sequence: TGTGCCACCAGCAGAGGAGGTTGGGACACTGAAGCTTTCTTT. It codes for CATSRGGWDTEAFF.

The rearrangement joins TRBV2 to TRBJ1-3, with 9 bases that match TRBD1. After removal of 6 bases from V and 2 bases from J, the junction contained 5 bases not matched to a gene. The CDR3 contains 15 residues. Germline V gene data show CDR1 as SNHLY and CDR2 as FYNNEI. CDR3 DNA sequence: TGTGCCAGCAGCTCCGGGACAGGGACTGGAAACACCATATATTTT. Translation gives CASSSGTGTGNTIYF.

The CDR3 loop is CASSDGGTATYEQYF. CDR3 DNA sequence: TGTGCCAGCAGCGACGGTGGGACAGCAACCTACGAGCAGTACTTC. The chain uses TRBV6-5 and TRBJ2-7, with TRBD1 identical over 7 bases. Germline V lookup: CDR1 MNHEY, CDR2 SVGAGI. The CDR3 is 15 amino acids. The junction had 10 bases not matched to a gene; V was cut back by 6 bases and J by 2 bases.

The chain links TRBV6-5 to TRBJ1-1, with no clear D. Trimming removed 2 bases from V and 4 bases from J, with 11 bases in between. Per the germline V gene, CDR1 is MNHEY and CDR2 is SVGAGI. CDR3 length: 14 amino acids. In nucleotides, the CDR3 is TGTGCCAGCAGTTACGGCCGGGGTCTCACTGAAGCTTTCTTT. Amino acid sequence: CASSYGRGLTEAFF.

As concerns this clone: Different DNA sequences within this sample yield the same CDR3. This chain joins TRBV7-2 and TRBJ2-2; weak D call: TRBD2 (6 bases). The CDR3 runs 13 residues. CDR1 is SGHTA and CDR2 is FQGNSA in the germline V gene. The V gene lost 11 bases and the J gene lost 6 bases, with 16 bases spanning the gap. CDR3 region: CARTRLVAGELFF. CDR3 sequence (DNA): TGTGCCCGTACCCGACTAGTCGCCGGGGAGCTGTTTTTT.

Concerning this clone: This sample includes further DNA sequences coding for the same CDR3. The chain recombines TRBV6-5 with TRBJ1-1; TRBD1 aligns across 7 bases. This CDR3 is built from 15 residues. J gave up 5 bases and V 0 bases, and 6 bases lay outside the gene matches. Per the germline V gene, CDR1 is MNHEY and CDR2 is SVGAGI. The CDR3 loop reads CASSYSTGANTEAFF. The CDR3 region has the DNA TGTGCCAGCAGTTACTCTACAGGGGCGAATACTGAAGCTTTCTTT.

The chain combines TRBV10-3 with TRBJ1-5; possibly TRBD1 for D (6 bases). Trimming took off 6 bases at V and 5 bases at J, with 17 bases between the two ends. This CDR3 is built from 15 residues. The germline CDR1 and CDR2 sequences are ENHRY and SYGVKD. CDR3 residues: CAISEDRTSHQPQHF. CDR3 nucleotide sequence: TGTGCCATCAGCGAAGACAGGACCTCTCATCAGCCCCAGCATTTT.

This chain links TRBV6-4 with TRBJ2-1, with unresolved D. From germline, CDR1 is MRHNA and CDR2 SNTAGT. V dropped 0 bases and J dropped 0 bases, with 9 bases sitting between them. The CDR3 length is 16 residues. CDR3 in DNA: TGTGCCAGCAGTGACTCCTCGGTGAGCTCCTACAATGAGCAGTTCTTC. This sequence encodes CASSDSSVSSYNEQFF.

The chain combines TRBV4-3 with TRBJ1-2; 10 nucleotides agree with TRBD1. Trimming cost V 5 bases and J 0 bases; bases outside gene matches: 9. The CDR3 extends over 17 amino acids. Germline V gives CDR1 LGHNA, CDR2 YSLEER. CDR3 DNA: TGCGCCAGCAGCTTGATGACAGGGGGCGGGTCTAACTATGGCTACACCTTC. This encodes CASSLMTGGGSNYGYTF.

V usage is TRBV11-2 and J usage is TRBJ1-5, with 7 positions matching TRBD1. V was clipped by 3 bases and J by 5 bases; unmatched bases: 1. Germline CDR1 and CDR2: SGHAT and FQNNGV. The CDR3 is 13 amino acids. CDR3 region: CASSFTGDQPQHF. The DNA of the CDR3 is TGTGCCAGCAGCTTCACAGGGGATCAGCCCCAGCATTTT.